This entry is about one T cell receptor (beta chain). Extraction and reverse transcription of RNA yielded cDNA as the sequencing template. Assay: immunoSEQ multiplex PCR; the TCRdb copy retains only in-frame clones and omits some. The sample has more than 130,000 clones, roughly 80% seen once. This sample stems from a study of CD8+ T cells in alopecia areata. The germline gives CDR1 SEHNR, CDR2 FQNEAQ (reference sequence). This CDR3 is 14 amino acids long. Trimming removed 4 bases from V and 5 bases from J; junction bases left unmatched: 7. The treatment was: oral pan-JAK inhibitor, 5-10 mg twice daily. Cell sorting was applied to PBMCs, and CD4+ and CD8+ T cells were collected.

This chain connects TRBV7-9 to TRBJ2-7; 8 nucleotides align to TRBD1. The receptor was isolated from a human donor with alopecia areata. Sample: CD8+ T cells sorted from blood, taken at week 4, from a patient treated with tofacitinib. The CDR3 sequence is CASSSRQGPDEQYF. Written as DNA, the CDR3 is TGTGCCAGCAGCTCCCGACAGGGGCCTGACGAGCAGTACTTC.